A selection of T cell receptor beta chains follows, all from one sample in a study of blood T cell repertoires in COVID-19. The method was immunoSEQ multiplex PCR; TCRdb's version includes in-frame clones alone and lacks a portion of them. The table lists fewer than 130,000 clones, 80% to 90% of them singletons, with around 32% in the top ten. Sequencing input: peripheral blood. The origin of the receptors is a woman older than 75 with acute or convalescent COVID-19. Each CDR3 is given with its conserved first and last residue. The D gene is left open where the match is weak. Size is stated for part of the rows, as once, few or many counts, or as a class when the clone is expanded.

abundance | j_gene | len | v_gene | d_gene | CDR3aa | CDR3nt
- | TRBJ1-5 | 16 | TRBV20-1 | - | CSASSGPDISNQPQHF | TGCAGTGCTAGTTCGGGTCCCGATATTAGCAATCAGCCCCAGCATTTT
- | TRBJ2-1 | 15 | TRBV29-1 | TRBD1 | CSVKRQGSSYNEQFF | TGCAGCGTGAAAAGACAGGGGAGCTCCTACAATGAGCAGTTCTTC
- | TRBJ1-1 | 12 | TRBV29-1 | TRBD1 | CSVDRQGLAAFF | TGCAGCGTTGACAGACAGGGACTCGCAGCTTTCTTT
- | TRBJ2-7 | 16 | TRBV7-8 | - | CASSLRGGGSSYEQYF | TGTGCCAGCAGCTTACGGGGTGGAGGGAGCTCCTACGAGCAGTACTTC
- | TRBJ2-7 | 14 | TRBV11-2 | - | CASSFLLTSYEQYF | TGTGCCAGCAGCTTCTTGCTAACCTCCTACGAGCAGTACTTC
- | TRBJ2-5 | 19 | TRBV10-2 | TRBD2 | CASSSPWALAGDVRETQYF | TGCGCCAGCAGCTCGCCCTGGGCACTAGCGGGGGATGTTCGAGAGACCCAGTACTTC
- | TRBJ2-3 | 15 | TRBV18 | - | CASSPTGASTDTQYF | TGTGCCAGCTCACCAACGGGAGCCAGCACAGATACGCAGTATTTT
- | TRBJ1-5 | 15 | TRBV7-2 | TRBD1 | CASSPATGSNQPQHF | TGTGCCAGCAGCCCCGCGACAGGGAGCAATCAGCCCCAGCATTTT
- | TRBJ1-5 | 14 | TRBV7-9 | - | CASSHDTSNQPQHF | TGTGCCAGCAGCCACGACACCAGTAATCAGCCCCAGCATTTT
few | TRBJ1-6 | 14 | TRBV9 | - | CASSVGEAPTPLHF | TGTGCCAGCAGCGTTGGTGAGGCCCCGACTCCCCTCCACTTT
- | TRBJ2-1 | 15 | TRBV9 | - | CASSARGNSYNEQFF | TGTGCCAGCAGCGCCCGGGGGAACTCCTACAATGAGCAGTTCTTC
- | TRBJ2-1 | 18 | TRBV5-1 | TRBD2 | CASRPTSGGESSYNEQFF | TGCGCCAGCAGACCTACTAGCGGGGGGGAGAGCTCCTACAATGAGCAGTTCTTC
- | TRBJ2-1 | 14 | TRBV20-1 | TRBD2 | CSASGLAGYNEQFF | TGCAGTGCTAGTGGACTAGCGGGGTACAATGAGCAGTTCTTC
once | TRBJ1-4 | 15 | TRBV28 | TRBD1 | CASRRTGAANEKLFF | TGTGCCAGCAGGCGTACAGGGGCCGCTAATGAAAAACTGTTTTTT
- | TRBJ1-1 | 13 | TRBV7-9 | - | CASNPGRDTEAFF | TGTGCCAGCAACCCAGGGAGGGACACTGAAGCTTTCTTT
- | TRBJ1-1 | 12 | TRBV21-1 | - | CASKHGNTEAFF | TGTGCCAGCAAACATGGCAACACTGAAGCTTTCTTT
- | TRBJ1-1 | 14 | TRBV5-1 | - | CASSLDHRNTEAFF | TGCGCCAGCAGCTTGGACCACAGGAACACTGAAGCTTTCTTT
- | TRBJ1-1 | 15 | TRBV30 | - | CAWSVSKYLNTEAFF | TGTGCCTGGAGTGTATCAAAATATCTAAACACTGAAGCTTTCTTT
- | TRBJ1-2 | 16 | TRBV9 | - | CASSVVSSGTNYGYTF | TGTGCCAGCAGCGTAGTTTCGTCGGGAACTAACTATGGCTACACCTTC
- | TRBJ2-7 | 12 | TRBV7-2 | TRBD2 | CASSRTSYEQYF | TGTGCCAGCAGCCGGACTAGCTACGAGCAGTACTTC
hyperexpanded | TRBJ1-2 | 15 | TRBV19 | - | CASSIDLGAWRGYTF | TGTGCCAGTAGTATAGATTTGGGGGCCTGGAGAGGCTACACCTTC
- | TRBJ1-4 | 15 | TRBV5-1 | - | CASSLADSINEKLFF | TGCGCCAGCAGCTTGGCCGACAGCATTAATGAAAAACTGTTTTTT